The 9 T cell receptor beta chains presented below share a single source sample, sequenced in a study of blood T cell repertoires in COVID-19 (dated by TCRdb to about 2020). Libraries were constructed by the immunoSEQ multiplex PCR assay. TCRdb obtained this table from immuneACCESS and retained in-frame rearrangements with V and J assigned. These tables miss some clones; where compared with another copy, unresolved V genes account for less than half of the shortfall, and the remainder is unexplained. The sample has a few hundred thousand clones on record, about 91% of them singletons. The ten largest clonotypes hold 1.5% to 2% of the sample. Sequencing used peripheral blood. All receptors come from a woman in her twenties or thirties with COVID-19, enrolled during active disease.

This rearrangement joins TRBV12-5 to TRBJ2-2; D is possibly TRBD1 (6 bases). The germline V gene encodes CDR1 LGHNT and CDR2 FRNRAP. The CDR3 is 16 residues long. Trimming pared 7 bases from V and 4 bases from J, leaving 19 bases between. This CDR3 is CASASRETGRTGELFF. CDR3 sequence (DNA): TGTGCTAGTGCCAGCAGGGAGACAGGACGCACCGGGGAGCTGTTTTTT.

The chain combines TRBV2 with TRBJ1-4; D is possibly TRBD1 (6 bases). Trimming shortened V by 8 bases and J by 3 bases, and 10 bases separated the two germline ends. Germline V CDR1 and CDR2: SNHLY, FYNNEI. This CDR3 spans 13 amino acids. The chain's CDR3 is CASHREANEKLFF. CDR3 coding DNA: TGTGCCAGCCACAGGGAAGCTAATGAAAAACTGTTTTTT. The full variable domain, rest sourced from reference TRBV2 and TRBJ1-4, is EPEVTQTPSHQVTQMGQEVILRCVPISNHLYFYWYRQILGQKVEFLVSFYNNEISEKSEIFDDQFSVERPDGSNFTLKIRSTKLEDSAMYFCASHREANEKLFFGSGTQLSVL.

V is TRBV7-2 and J is TRBJ1-4, with unresolved D. V lost 3 bases and J lost 8, with 19 bases in between. CDR3 length equals 16 residues. Germline V gene lookup returns CDR1 SGHTA and CDR2 FQGNSA. CDR3 amino acids: CASSFGVFPSREKLFF. The CDR3, as DNA: TGTGCCAGCAGCTTCGGTGTTTTTCCCTCTAGGGAAAAACTGTTTTTT.

The chain joins TRBV29-1 to TRBJ1-1, with a weak D call TRBD1 (6 bases). CDR1 SQVTM and CDR2 ANQGSEA come from the germline V gene. The CDR3 has 13 amino acids. With 5 bases removed from V and 1 base from J, the gap between germline ends came to 11 bases. CDR3 DNA sequence: TGCAGCGTTCTTGGACAGTCGAACACTGAAGCTTTCTTT. Translation gives CSVLGQSNTEAFF.

The chain combines TRBV6-5 with TRBJ1-1; tentative D call: TRBD1 (5 bases). This CDR3 comprises 15 residues. Germline loops: CDR1 MNHEY, CDR2 SVGAGI. Trimming cost V 0 bases and J 8 bases, with 16 bases left between them. The CDR3 loop reads CASSYSAGRVGEAFF. CDR3 DNA sequence: TGTGCCAGCAGTTACTCGGCAGGGAGGGTTGGGGAAGCTTTCTTT.

The chain joins TRBV6-5 to TRBJ1-2; 7 bases fit TRBD1. Germline V lookup: CDR1 MNHEY, CDR2 SVGAGI. V was clipped by 6 bases and J by 9 bases; unmatched bases: 10. The CDR3 has 13 amino acids. The DNA for the CDR3 is TGTGCCAGCAGCCGAAGTCGACAGGGCAGCTACACCTTC. Its translation: CASSRSRQGSYTF.

The chain carries TRBV19 and TRBJ1-4; tentative D call: TRBD1 (6 bases). Germline CDR1 is LNHDA and CDR2 is SQIVND (reference sequence). The V end was cut by 8 bases, the J end by 4 bases, with 8 bases between. The CDR3 is 12 amino acids. The CDR3 is CASGDNNEKLFF. In DNA form, the CDR3 reads TGTGCCAGTGGGGACAATAATGAAAAACTGTTTTTT.

The genes are TRBV25-1 and TRBJ1-1, with TRBD1 matching 7 bases. J was trimmed by 5 bases and V by 5 bases; bases with no gene match: 8. In germline, CDR1 is MGHDK, CDR2 SYGVNS. The CDR3 loop spans 14 amino acids. The CDR3 nucleotides read TGTGCCAGCAGTACCGTGACAGGGTTAACTGAAGCTTTCTTT. It translates to CASSTVTGLTEAFF.

The genes are TRBV9 and TRBJ1-2; D is possibly TRBD1 (5 bases). Germline V CDR1 and CDR2: SGDLS, YYNGEE. Between the trimmed V and J ends, which lost 4 bases and 8 bases, there was a span of 21 bases. The CDR3 contains 15 residues. CDR3 protein: CASSPLIGGREGYTF. The CDR3 DNA sequence: TGTGCCAGCAGCCCTCTCATTGGGGGACGGGAGGGCTACACCTTC. Looking up the rest from reference TRBV9 and TRBJ1-2 gives the full variable domain: DSGVTQTPKHLITATGQRVTLRCSPRSGDLSVYWYQQSLDQGLQFLIQYYNGEERAKGNILERFSAQQFPDLHSELNLSSLELGDSALYFCASSPLIGGREGYTFGSGTRLTVV.